These 2 T cell receptor beta chains share one sample of origin, sequenced in a study of blood T cell repertoires in COVID-19. TCRdb keeps only in-frame clones here, not all; method: immunoSEQ multiplex PCR. Altogether some 150,000 clones are present, almost 80% being singletons, with the ten largest covering 8.6%. Sequencing used peripheral blood. All receptors derive from a middle-aged man with active or convalescent COVID-19.

This clone was observed a few times. The chain couples TRBV9 to TRBJ2-1; D is uncertain. Between the trimmed V and J ends, which lost 0 bases and 7 bases, there was a span of 5 bases. There are 12 residues in the CDR3. The germline gives CDR1 SGDLS, CDR2 YYNGEE. The CDR3 here is CASSVGVNEQFF. The CDR3 DNA is TGTGCCAGCAGCGTAGGAGTGAATGAGCAGTTCTTC.

The sample holds one count of this clone. The chain joins TRBV28 to TRBJ2-7; 7 nucleotides match TRBD2. This CDR3 is built from 17 residues. V lost 5 bases to trimming and J lost 3 bases; unmatched junction nucleotides: 16. Germline loops: CDR1 MDHEN, CDR2 SYDVKM. The CDR3 bases are TGTGCCAGCAGTCCCCAAAGGGGCGGGAGTGGGTACTACGAGCAGTACTTC. Amino acids: CASSPQRGGSGYYEQYF.